Below are 25 T cell receptor beta chains sequenced from a single sample in a study of blood T cell repertoires in COVID-19. The protocol was immunoSEQ multiplex PCR, while the TCRdb copy is restricted to in-frame clones and leaves out a portion. The sample lists under 450,000 clones, 83% occurring once. The sequenced sample consisted of PBMCs or T cells enriched from blood (not recorded which). Source of these receptors: a woman in her 50s who had recovered from COVID-19.

This clone came up once. The chain combines TRBV9 with TRBJ1-4; D not certain. Germline V gene data show CDR1 as SGDLS and CDR2 as YYNGEE. Trimming cost V 0 bases and J 4 bases, with 13 bases left between them. This CDR3 contains 16 residues. The CDR3 nucleotides are TGTGCCAGCAGCGTAGGAGGCGCCTTGGGTAATGAAAAACTGTTTTTT. Its protein product is CASSVGGALGNEKLFF.

This rearrangement joins TRBV11-1 to TRBJ1-1, with D unresolved. V lost 3 bases, J lost 1 base, and 6 bases lay in between. Germline CDR1 reads SGHAT; CDR2 reads FQDESV (reference sequence). CDR3 size: 13 residues. Here the CDR3 DNA reads TGTGCCAGCAGCTTCCGGAGGAACACTGAAGCTTTCTTT. Its protein product is CASSFRRNTEAFF.

J is TRBJ2-1 and V is TRBV7-2; D is perhaps TRBD2 (5 bases). The germline V and J ends were trimmed by 5 bases and 9 bases, with 8 bases remaining between them. The germline CDR1 and CDR2 sequences are SGHTA and FQGNSA. CDR3 size: 11 residues. CDR3 coding DNA: TGTGCCAGCAGCCCTGAGGGTGAGCAGTTCTTC. Protein sequence: CASSPEGEQFF.

The chain joins TRBV29-1 to TRBJ1-2; the D gene is possibly TRBD1 (5 bases). V was pared by 3 bases and J by 4 bases, with 9 bases between. Germline CDR1 is SQVTM and CDR2 is ANQGSEA. CDR3 length: 12 residues. CDR3 sequence: CSVDWGTYGYTF. The CDR3, as DNA: TGCAGCGTTGATTGGGGCACCTATGGCTACACCTTC.

This clone has only a few counts. The chain combines TRBV18 with TRBJ2-7, with TRBD1 as a possible D gene (6 bases). CDR1 is KGHSH, CDR2 LQKENI, per germline. The CDR3 has 14 residues. Trimming removed 1 base from V and 3 bases from J, with 10 bases in between. This CDR3 reads CASSPLTGSYEQYF. CDR3 nucleotides: TGTGCCAGCTCACCACTTACAGGGAGCTACGAGCAGTACTTC.

The chain recombines TRBV6-2 or TRBV6-3 with TRBJ2-2; 8 bases align to TRBD2. Losses at the gene ends were 5 bases for V and 6 bases for J; bases not matched to a gene: 2. CDR3 length: 13 residues. Germline CDR1 is MNHEY and CDR2 is SVGEGT. CDR3 residues: CASSGTSPGELFF. In DNA form, the CDR3 reads TGTGCCAGCAGTGGGACTAGTCCCGGGGAGCTGTTTTTT.

This clone was counted only a few times. This chain connects TRBV19 to TRBJ1-6; a possible D gene is TRBD1 (5 bases). The CDR3 contains 15 residues. With 1 base removed from V and 6 bases from J, the gap between germline ends came to 10 bases. CDR1 is LNHDA, CDR2 SQIVND, per germline (reference sequence). In DNA form, the CDR3 reads TGTGCCAGTAGTATAGCAAGGGGTACTAATTCACCCCTCCACTTT. This encodes CASSIARGTNSPLHF. Based on the CDR3 plus reference TRBV19 and TRBJ1-6, the full variable domain is DGGITQSPKYLFRKEGQNVTLSCEQNLNHDAMYWYRQDPGQGLRLIYYSQIVNDFQKGDIAEGYSVSREKKESFPLTVTSAQKNPTAFYLCASSIARGTNSPLHFGNGTRLTVT.

The chain links TRBV19 to TRBJ1-3, with D possibly matching TRBD1 (6 bases). Germline assignment: CDR1 LNHDA and CDR2 SQIVND (reference sequence). The V end lost 0 bases, the J end lost 0 bases, and 12 bases lay between the germline ends. The CDR3 sequence is 17 residues long. CDR3 sequence (DNA): TGTGCCAGTAGTATAGATCTCGGACAGACCTCTGGAAACACCATATATTTT. Its translation: CASSIDLGQTSGNTIYF.

The V and J genes are TRBV7-8 and TRBJ2-1, with TRBD2 identical over 11 bases. This CDR3 is 18 amino acids long. Germline loops: CDR1 SGHVS, CDR2 FQNEAQ. V gave up 4 bases and J gave up 9 bases; unmatched junction bases: 17. CDR3 nucleotide sequence: TGTGCCAGCAGCTCCACCCATCGACTAGCGGGACCAATCAGTGAGCAGTTCTTC. Protein sequence: CASSSTHRLAGPISEQFF.

The CDR3 loop reads CASSLEGGWGRQPQHF. The CDR3, as DNA: TGTGCCAGCAGCTTAGAAGGCGGTTGGGGGCGTCAGCCCCAGCATTTT. The chain carries TRBV7-8 and TRBJ1-5; tentative D call: TRBD1 (6 bases). V lost 1 base to trimming and J lost 6 bases, with 16 bases between them. The CDR3 runs to 16 residues. Germline V gene lookup returns CDR1 SGHVS and CDR2 FQNEAQ.

J is TRBJ1-4 and V is TRBV9; perhaps TRBD1 as D (6 bases). This CDR3 is 15 amino acids long. CDR1 is SGDLS and CDR2 is YYNGEE in the germline V gene. V was pared by 4 bases and J by 2 bases, with 12 bases between. The CDR3 bases are TGTGCCAGCAGCCTGGGGGCTCGGACTAATGAAAAACTGTTTTTT. Translated: CASSLGARTNEKLFF. The full variable domain, its missing parts supplied by reference TRBV9 and TRBJ1-4, is DSGVTQTPKHLITATGQRVTLRCSPRSGDLSVYWYQQSLDQGLQFLIQYYNGEERAKGNILERFSAQQFPDLHSELNLSSLELGDSALYFCASSLGARTNEKLFFGSGTQLSVL.

This clone was counted once. V is TRBV7-9 and J is TRBJ1-1, with a weak D call TRBD1 (6 bases). The germline V gene has CDR1 SEHNR and CDR2 FQNEAQ (reference sequence). The V end was cut by 5 bases, the J end by 2 bases, with 12 bases between. The CDR3 extends over 14 amino acids. CDR3 nucleotides: TGTGCCAGCAGCGGAAAGGACAGTAACACTGAAGCTTTCTTT. This codes for CASSGKDSNTEAFF.

In this sample, this clone turned up once. The chain links TRBV29-1 to TRBJ1-2; unclear D gene. The CDR3 contains 15 residues. CDR1 and CDR2 from the germline V gene are SQVTM and ANQGSEA. Trimming took 7 bases from V and 2 from J, leaving 20 bases between them. The CDR3 DNA sequence: TGCAGCGCTGGCCCCCCCCTTGGCCTCAACTATGGCTACACCTTC. Its protein product is CSAGPPLGLNYGYTF.

The J gene is TRBJ1-2, the V gene TRBV2, with 9 bases that match TRBD1. Germline loops: CDR1 SNHLY, CDR2 FYNNEI. With 9 bases clipped from V and 6 bases from J, the junction kept 8 bases outside the gene matches. The CDR3 is 13 residues long. The CDR3 DNA is TGTGCCAGGAAGCTTCGGGACAGGGATGGCTACACCTTC. Its translation: CARKLRDRDGYTF.

The chain recombines TRBV27 with TRBJ2-7, with D uncertain. Germline values: CDR1 MNHEY, CDR2 SMNVEV (reference sequence). Trimming took off 5 bases at V and 3 bases at J, with 8 bases between the two ends. The CDR3 runs 12 residues. The CDR3 DNA reads as TGTGCCAGCAGTCCCCCCGGCTACGAGCAGTACTTC. This encodes CASSPPGYEQYF.

This chain links TRBV15 with TRBJ1-2; 10 nucleotides line up with TRBD1. Unmatched junction bases numbered 5, after V lost 0 bases and J lost 4 bases. Germline V lookup: CDR1 LNHNV, CDR2 YYDKDF (reference sequence). The CDR3 loop spans 16 amino acids. CDR3 in amino acids: CATSRDVGQGIYGYTF. The CDR3 DNA follows: TGTGCCACCAGCAGAGATGTGGGACAGGGGATCTATGGCTACACCTTC.

The chain combines TRBV7-3 with TRBJ2-1, with TRBD2 matching 12 bases. Looked up from germline, CDR1 is SGHTA and CDR2 is FQGTGA. The CDR3 is 17 residues long. With V trimmed by 1 base and J by 8 bases, 9 bases remained unmatched. The CDR3 protein is CASSLIRLAGGQYEQFF. As DNA, the CDR3 is TGTGCCAGCAGCTTAATCAGGCTAGCGGGAGGGCAGTATGAGCAGTTCTTC.

V gene TRBV3-1 (or the pseudogene TRBV3-2) combines with J gene TRBJ1-4; D is perhaps TRBD1 (5 bases). The CDR3 length is 12 residues. The V end was cut by 5 bases, the J end by 8 bases, with 9 bases between. From germline, CDR1 is LGHDT and CDR2 YNNKEL (reference sequence). The CDR3 spells CASSLRTEKLFF. DNA for the CDR3: TGTGCCAGCAGCTTGCGGACAGAAAAACTGTTTTTT.

CDR3 region: CASSQGRDKLFF. The CDR3 nucleotides read TGTGCCAGCAGCCAAGGGAGGGATAAACTGTTTTTT. This chain links TRBV3-1 (or the pseudogene TRBV3-2) with TRBJ1-4; D uncertain. The CDR3 has 12 amino acids. The germline gives CDR1 LGHDT, CDR2 YNNKEL (reference sequence). Trimming stripped 1 base from V and 11 bases from J, with 8 bases between.

This clone has only a few counts. The J gene is TRBJ1-2, the V gene TRBV6-5; the D gene is possibly TRBD1 (6 bases). The germline V and J ends were trimmed by 11 bases and 3 bases, with 22 bases remaining between them. Germline lookup yields CDR1 MNHEY and CDR2 SVGAGI. The CDR3 spans 15 residues. CDR3 region: CACYPDRSLDYGYTF. The CDR3 DNA follows: TGTGCCTGCTACCCAGACAGGTCCCTTGACTATGGCTACACCTTC.

V gene TRBV13 combines with J gene TRBJ1-5; D remains unclear. Germline loops: CDR1 PRHDT, CDR2 FYEKMQ (reference sequence). Trimming stripped 0 bases from V and 5 bases from J, with 5 bases between. This CDR3 has 13 amino acids. CDR3 coding DNA: TGTGCCAGCAGCTTAGGGCGGGATCAGCCCCAGCATTTT. This sequence encodes CASSLGRDQPQHF.

This clone came up a few times. This CDR3 is CASSDASGGADTQYF. CDR3 sequence (DNA): TGTGCCAGCAGTGATGCTAGCGGGGGCGCAGATACGCAGTATTTT. V is TRBV6-4 and J is TRBJ2-3, with TRBD2 matching over 10 bases. V was clipped by 3 bases and J by 4 bases; unmatched bases: 4. Germline V lookup: CDR1 MRHNA, CDR2 SNTAGT. The CDR3 has 15 residues.

The chain employs TRBV30 and TRBJ2-2; TRBD2 agrees at 8 bases. Germline CDR1 GTSNPN, CDR2 SVGIG (reference sequence). The CDR3 has 13 residues. The V and J ends lost 0 bases and 13 bases, in that order; junction bases with no gene match: 7. The CDR3 here is CAWSVSGGVWLFF. The DNA for the CDR3 is TGTGCCTGGAGTGTAAGCGGGGGAGTATGGCTGTTTTTT.

The chain has TRBV7-3 and TRBJ2-1, with 12 bases aligning to TRBD2. In germline, CDR1 is SGHTA, CDR2 FQGTGA. V shed 5 bases and J 7 bases; nucleotides not matched to a gene: 9. The CDR3 contains 16 residues. This CDR3 is CASSSDTSGGWNEQFF. The DNA of the CDR3 is TGTGCCAGCAGCAGCGATACTAGCGGGGGGTGGAATGAGCAGTTCTTC.

The chain links TRBV11-3 to TRBJ1-5; 10 bases agree with TRBD1. Germline CDR1 is SGHNT and CDR2 is YENEEA. The CDR3 runs to 17 residues. The trim removed 9 bases at V and 2 bases at J, leaving 13 bases unmatched. In DNA form, the CDR3 reads TGTGCCAGGCGTCGGGGACAGGGGACTGGGGGCAATCAGCCCCAGCATTTT. It yields the protein CARRRGQGTGGNQPQHF.